The entry that follows covers one T cell receptor beta chain sequence. No antigen is known for it. CDR3 length equals 14 residues. Trimming pared 2 bases from V and 1 base from J, leaving 8 bases between. The sample is drawn from a study of T-cell memory formation after mild COVID-19. The wider study: Each donor largely had its own TCR clusters. Overall study findings and caveats: The pre-infection memory compartment contained some responding clones, suggesting cross-reactive memory joined.

TCRdb reanalysed the 5' RACE reads using MiXCR and keeps one entry per CDR3 protein. The repertoire holds 90,000 to 130,000 distinct CDR3 sequences, roughly a sixth seen once, with over 4.5% in the top ten. The receptor's source is a man between 18 and 35 years old who had mild COVID-19 (a few samples of this study predate the infection). Cell type and time point are not known. The sample comprised PBMCs or a T cell subset sorted from them (not recorded which). The chain is built from TRBV12-3 or TRBV12-4 and TRBJ1-1; D is possibly TRBD1 (6 bases). The CDR3 DNA is TGTGCCAGCAGTTTAAGGACAGAGAACACTGAAGCTTTCTTT. It specifies CASSLRTENTEAFF.